The 5 T cell receptor beta chains reported below all come from one sample, sequenced in a study of T cells in Graves' hyperthyroidism and ophthalmopathy. TCR beta CDR3 regions were amplified from RNA. When the TCR CDR3 underwent first-round RT-PCR, the HTBI primer set was used. In TCRdb, the multiplex PCR reads were re-called with MiXCR into one record per CDR3 protein. The sample has approximately 400,000 distinct CDR3 sequences, about 15% seen once. The sequenced sample consisted of blood. These receptors were obtained from a woman between 18 and 29 years old with Graves' hyperthyroidism.

The genes are TRBV6-2 or TRBV6-3 and TRBJ1-4; D uncertain. This CDR3 has 13 residues. Germline CDR1 is MNHEY and CDR2 is SVGEGT. The V end lost 2 bases, the J end lost 8 bases, and 9 bases lay between the germline ends. CDR3 in amino acids: CASSYGFWEKLFF. DNA of the CDR3: TGTGCCAGCAGTTACGGTTTCTGGGAAAAACTGTTTTTT.

This clonotype came up many times. The J gene is TRBJ1-2, the V gene TRBV3-1; TRBD1 might be the D (5 bases). Germline values: CDR1 LGHDT, CDR2 YNNKEL (reference sequence). V lost 1 base and J 4 bases, leaving 7 bases between the germline ends. This CDR3 is built from 13 residues. The CDR3 spells CASSQGQRYGYTF. The CDR3 nucleotides read TGTGCCAGCAGCCAAGGACAGCGCTATGGCTACACCTTC.

In its sample, this clonotype was seen many times. The rearrangement uses TRBV18 and TRBJ1-4; no clear D gene. Germline V gives CDR1 KGHSH, CDR2 LQKENI. Trimming removed 3 bases from V and 8 bases from J, with 13 bases in between. CDR3 length: 14 residues. CDR3: CASSPSHGEEKLFF. DNA for the CDR3: TGTGCCAGCTCACCGAGCCACGGTGAGGAAAAACTGTTTTTT.

As regards this clonotype: One base away lies a much larger clone, so this may be a sequencing read error. The genes are TRBV11-2 and TRBJ2-5; 9 bases match TRBD2. The CDR3 covers 18 residues. Germline CDR1 is SGHAT and CDR2 is FQNNGV. V lost 0 bases to trimming and J lost 3 bases; unmatched junction nucleotides: 11. DNA of the CDR3: TGTGCCAGCAGCTTAGATATTGCGGGGGGGCAGCGAAAAGAGACCCAGTACTTC. Amino acids: CASSLDIAGGQRKETQYF.

This clonotype has a count of ten or more. This chain links TRBV2 with TRBJ2-5, with D perhaps matching TRBD1 (5 bases). Germline CDR1 is SNHLY and CDR2 is FYNNEI. V gave up 4 bases and J gave up 5 bases, with 8 bases separating them. The CDR3 length is 12 residues. CDR3 loop: CASSAGYETQYF. In nucleotides, the CDR3 is TGTGCCAGCAGTGCAGGGTACGAGACCCAGTACTTC. The whole variable domain, filled in from reference TRBV2 and TRBJ2-5, reads EPEVTQTPSHQVTQMGQEVILRCVPISNHLYFYWYRQILGQKVEFLVSFYNNEISEKSEIFDDQFSVERPDGSNFTLKIRSTKLEDSAMYFCASSAGYETQYFGPGTRLLVL.